These 19 T cell receptor beta chains were all obtained from the same sample, sequenced in a study of blood T cells in healthy people across ages. A second roughly 6 to 12 cycle PCR used barcoded and J-beta primers. Each CDR3 protein gets one entry after TCRdb re-called the 5' RACE reads with MiXCR. The sample lists roughly 800,000 distinct CDR3 sequences, approximately 25% seen once, with more than 3% in the top ten. These data were also reused for a study on T cells of mothers and their children.

Input material: blood. These receptors were collected from a boy younger than 18 in good health.

This clonotype showed up just a few times. The chain recombines TRBV27 with TRBJ2-5, with D maybe TRBD2 (7 bases). This CDR3 is built from 15 residues. Trimming removed 5 bases at V and 4 bases at J, with 17 bases between. Germline V gene data show CDR1 as MNHEY and CDR2 as SMNVEV (reference sequence). CDR3 sequence reads: CASSPGGRGLETQYF. CDR3 DNA: TGTGCCAGCAGTCCCGGGGGGCGCGGGCTAGAGACCCAGTACTTC.

This sequence joins TRBV7-9 and TRBJ2-5; D is uncertain. Germline V gene lookup returns CDR1 SEHNR and CDR2 FQNEAQ (reference sequence). This CDR3 spans 14 amino acids. Trimming removed 0 bases at V and 5 bases at J, with 10 bases between. Written as DNA, the CDR3 is TGTGCCAGCAGCTTAGCCCTCGATCCGGAGACCCAGTACTTC. Translated, it gives CASSLALDPETQYF.

The chain recombines TRBV18 with TRBJ2-5; TRBD1 might be the D (5 bases). CDR3 size: 14 residues. V gave up 0 bases and J gave up 4 bases, with 9 bases separating them. Germline lookup yields CDR1 KGHSH and CDR2 LQKENI. The CDR3 DNA sequence: TGTGCCAGCTCACCACCGCAGGGCCCAGAGACCCAGTACTTC. Its translation is CASSPPQGPETQYF.

This rearrangement joins TRBV5-4 to TRBJ2-2; 9 positions agree with TRBD1. The CDR3 spans 15 residues. Germline CDR1 is SGHNT and CDR2 is YYREEE (reference sequence). The J segment lost 3 bases and the V segment lost 4 bases, leaving 4 bases of the junction unmatched. CDR3 coding DNA: TGTGCCAGCAGCGGGGACAGGGTTGACACCGGGGAGCTGTTTTTT. Its protein product is CASSGDRVDTGELFF. Full variable domain (remainder filled in from reference TRBV5-4 and TRBJ2-2): ETGVTQSPTHLIKTRGQQVTLRCSSQSGHNTVSWYQQALGQGPQFIFQYYREEENGRGNFPPRFSGLQFPNYSSELNVNALELDDSALYLCASSGDRVDTGELFFGEGSRLTVL.

This clonotype turned up a few times. This chain connects TRBV9 to TRBJ2-7; D gene ambiguous. CDR3 size: 11 residues. V was shortened by 0 bases and J by 7 bases, with 5 bases between the two germline ends. Per germline, CDR1 SGDLS and CDR2 YYNGEE. The CDR3 sequence is CASSVGKEQYF. The CDR3 bases are TGTGCCAGCAGCGTAGGAAAAGAGCAGTACTTC.

This chain links TRBV7-2 with TRBJ2-1, with D maybe TRBD1 (6 bases). Trimming cost V 3 bases and J 4 bases, with 13 bases left between them. The CDR3 totals 15 residues. CDR1 is SGHTA, CDR2 FQGNSA, per germline. CDR3 residues: CASSFRLGGYNEQFF. CDR3 nucleotide sequence: TGTGCCAGCAGCTTCCGGTTAGGGGGATACAATGAGCAGTTCTTC.

The V call is TRBV27, the J call TRBJ2-7, with 14 bases fitting TRBD2. The CDR3 has 16 residues. J gave up 3 bases and V 0 bases, and 1 base lay outside the gene matches. Per the germline V gene, CDR1 is MNHEY and CDR2 is SMNVEV (reference sequence). The CDR3 loop is CASSLSGLAGVYEQYF. CDR3 bases: TGTGCCAGCAGTTTATCGGGACTAGCGGGGGTCTACGAGCAGTACTTC.

The table lists this clonotype with a few counts. The chain couples TRBV29-1 to TRBJ2-5, with D possibly being TRBD1 or TRBD2 (5 bases each). The germline V and J ends were trimmed by 8 bases and 3 bases, with 16 bases remaining between them. Germline V gene sequence: CDR1 SQVTM, CDR2 ANQGSEA. The CDR3 has 13 amino acids. CDR3 sequence: CSIIIGAEETQYF. As DNA, the CDR3 is TGCAGCATTATAATCGGGGCAGAAGAGACCCAGTACTTC.

This chain links TRBV30 with TRBJ1-2; 9 bases align to TRBD1. This CDR3 is built from 11 residues. The ends lost 1 base at V and 12 bases at J; junction bases unmatched: 3. Germline CDR1 GTSNPN, CDR2 SVGIG (reference sequence). The CDR3 region is CAWSGDRENTF. The CDR3 nucleotides are TGTGCCTGGAGTGGGGACAGGGAGAACACCTTC.

The chain links TRBV7-9 to TRBJ1-4; perhaps TRBD1 as D (6 bases). The CDR3 length is 15 residues. The V end was cut by 6 bases, the J end by 8 bases, with 19 bases between. Per germline, CDR1 SEHNR and CDR2 FQNEAQ (reference sequence). This CDR3 reads CASRHRQEGVEKLFF. The CDR3 DNA reads TGTGCCAGCAGGCATCGACAGGAGGGTGTCGAAAAACTGTTTTTT.

The chain recombines TRBV20-1 with TRBJ2-7, with D tentatively TRBD2 (6 bases). Per germline, CDR1 DFQATT and CDR2 SNEGSKA (reference sequence). The V gene lost 5 bases and the J gene lost 2 bases, with 10 bases spanning the gap. This CDR3 is built from 12 residues. The CDR3 bases are TGCAGTGCTGCCGCGGGAACCTACGAGCAGTACTTC. Its translation is CSAAAGTYEQYF.

This clonotype was seen a handful of times. The chain combines TRBV20-1 with TRBJ2-3; 9 nucleotides line up with TRBD2. This CDR3 contains 15 residues. Trimming cost V 5 bases and J 3 bases; bases outside gene matches: 9. Germline V gene lookup returns CDR1 DFQATT and CDR2 SNEGSKA (reference sequence). CDR3 DNA: TGCAGTGCTCGAACCACTAGCGGGTCGACAGATACGCAGTATTTT. Translation gives CSARTTSGSTDTQYF.

The CDR3 protein is CASSSFAMGRGSYEQYF. CDR3 DNA sequence: TGTGCCAGCAGCTCTTTTGCGATGGGCAGGGGTTCCTACGAGCAGTACTTC. The J gene is TRBJ2-7, the V gene TRBV7-2; D is possibly TRBD1 (6 bases). In germline, CDR1 is SGHTA, CDR2 FQGNSA. The CDR3 covers 17 residues. V lost 4 bases to trimming and J lost 1 base, with 20 bases between them.

This clonotype has at least ten counts. This chain joins TRBV28 and TRBJ2-7; no reliable D call. There are 11 residues in the CDR3. Trimming shortened V by 1 base and J by 6 bases, and 4 bases separated the two germline ends. Per the germline V gene, CDR1 is MDHEN and CDR2 is SYDVKM. The CDR3 is CASSLFSEQYF. In DNA form, the CDR3 reads TGTGCCAGCAGTTTATTCTCCGAGCAGTACTTC.

This clonotype turned up a few times. The chain recombines TRBV20-1 with TRBJ2-2; 9 bases agree with TRBD2. Germline CDR1 is DFQATT and CDR2 is SNEGSKA (reference sequence). After removal of 2 bases from V and 4 bases from J, the junction contained 11 bases not matched to a gene. The CDR3 extends over 17 amino acids. The CDR3 sequence: CSARPVSGSTSTGELFF. Here the CDR3 DNA reads TGCAGTGCTAGACCTGTTAGCGGGAGTACGAGCACCGGGGAGCTGTTTTTT.

The chain is built from TRBV7-2 and TRBJ1-2; TRBD1 is a possible D gene (5 bases). The CDR3 covers 13 residues. CDR1 SGHTA and CDR2 FQGNSA come from the germline V gene. V shed 5 bases and J shed 4 bases, with 11 bases lying between them. As DNA, the CDR3 is TGTGCCAGCAGCCGGGGACCGTTCTATGGCTACACCTTC. This encodes CASSRGPFYGYTF.

The chain joins TRBV7-2 to TRBJ1-1; 8 positions match TRBD1. Germline lookup yields CDR1 SGHTA and CDR2 FQGNSA. The CDR3 loop spans 17 amino acids. V was clipped by 1 base and J by 5 bases; unmatched bases: 12. The CDR3 here is CASSLEISRGPGTEAFF. CDR3 bases: TGTGCCAGCAGCTTAGAAATAAGCAGGGGGCCGGGAACTGAAGCTTTCTTT.

This clonotype was counted between two and nine times. Mismatch with germline at one junction end may stem from a read error. The chain recombines TRBV25-1 with TRBJ2-2, with D possibly called TRBD1 or TRBD2 (5 bases each). There are 12 residues in the CDR3. Germline V gene sequence: CDR1 MGHDK, CDR2 SYGVNS. CDR3 bases: TGTGCCAGCCAACTAGGGACCGGGGAACTGTTTTTT. Its translation is CASQLGTGELFF.

The chain has TRBV29-1 and TRBJ2-7; TRBD2 is a possible D gene (5 bases). Germline V gene lookup returns CDR1 SQVTM and CDR2 ANQGSEA. The CDR3 has 14 amino acids. The V end lost 4 bases, the J end lost 4 bases, and 17 bases lay between the germline ends. CDR3 sequence: CSVVGPGTVYEQYF. CDR3 nucleotides: TGCAGCGTTGTTGGCCCGGGAACCGTGTACGAGCAGTACTTC.